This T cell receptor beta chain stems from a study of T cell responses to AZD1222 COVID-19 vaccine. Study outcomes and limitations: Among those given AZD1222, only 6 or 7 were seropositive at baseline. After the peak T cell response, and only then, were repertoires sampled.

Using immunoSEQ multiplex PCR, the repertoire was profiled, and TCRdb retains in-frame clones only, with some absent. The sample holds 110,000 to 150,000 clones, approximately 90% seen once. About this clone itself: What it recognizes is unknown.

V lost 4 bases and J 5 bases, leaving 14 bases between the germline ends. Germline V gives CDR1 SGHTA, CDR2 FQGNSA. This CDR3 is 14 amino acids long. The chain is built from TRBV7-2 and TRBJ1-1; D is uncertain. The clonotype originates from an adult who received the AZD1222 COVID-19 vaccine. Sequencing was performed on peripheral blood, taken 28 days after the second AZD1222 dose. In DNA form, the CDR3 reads TGTGCCAGCAGCTGGAATGGGGAACGAACTGAAGCTTTCTTT. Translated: CASSWNGERTEAFF.